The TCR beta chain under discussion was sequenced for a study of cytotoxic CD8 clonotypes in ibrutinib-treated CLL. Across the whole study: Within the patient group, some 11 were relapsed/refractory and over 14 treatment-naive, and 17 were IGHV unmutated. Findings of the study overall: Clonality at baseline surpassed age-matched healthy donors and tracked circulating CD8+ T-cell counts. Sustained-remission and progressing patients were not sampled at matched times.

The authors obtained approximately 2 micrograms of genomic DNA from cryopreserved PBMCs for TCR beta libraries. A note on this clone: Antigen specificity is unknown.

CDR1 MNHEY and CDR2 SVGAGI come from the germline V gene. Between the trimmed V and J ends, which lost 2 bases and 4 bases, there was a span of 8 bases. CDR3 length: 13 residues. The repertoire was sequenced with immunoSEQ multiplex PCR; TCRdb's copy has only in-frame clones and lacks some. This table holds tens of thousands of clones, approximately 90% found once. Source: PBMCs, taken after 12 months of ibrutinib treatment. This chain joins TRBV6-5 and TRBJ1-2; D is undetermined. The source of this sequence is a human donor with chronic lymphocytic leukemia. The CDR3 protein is CASSYGPFYGYTF. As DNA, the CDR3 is TGTGCCAGCAGTTACGGACCTTTCTATGGCTACACCTTC.